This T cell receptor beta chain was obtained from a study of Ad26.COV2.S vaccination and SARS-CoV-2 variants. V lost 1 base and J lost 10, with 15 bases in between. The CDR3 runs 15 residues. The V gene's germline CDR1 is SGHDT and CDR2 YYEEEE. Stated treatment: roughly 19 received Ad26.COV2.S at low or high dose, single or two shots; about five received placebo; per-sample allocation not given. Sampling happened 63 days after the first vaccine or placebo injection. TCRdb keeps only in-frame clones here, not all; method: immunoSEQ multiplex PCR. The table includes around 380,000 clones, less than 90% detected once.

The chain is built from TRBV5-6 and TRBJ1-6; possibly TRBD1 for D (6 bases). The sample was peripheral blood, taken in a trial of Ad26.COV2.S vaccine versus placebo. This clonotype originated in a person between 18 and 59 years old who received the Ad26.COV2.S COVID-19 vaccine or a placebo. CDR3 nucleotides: TGTGCCAGCAGCTTGTTTCTACAGGGTGGATCACCCCTCCACTTT. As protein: CASSLFLQGGSPLHF. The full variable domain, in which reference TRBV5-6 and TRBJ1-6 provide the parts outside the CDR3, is DAGVTQSPTHLIKTRGQQVTLRCSPKSGHDTVSWYQQALGQGPQFIFQYYEEEERQRGNFPDRFSGHQFPNYSSELNVNALLLGDSALYLCASSLFLQGGSPLHFGNGTRLTVT.